The source of this TCR beta chain is a study of OX40 agonist ivuxolimab in advanced cancers. TCRdb's table, derived via immunoSEQ multiplex PCR, lists solely in-frame clones and lacks some. The sample shows about 45,000 clones, 70% to 90% of them seen only once. Comments on this clone: Antigen unknown.

Whole-study results and caveats: Specificity for antigen went undetermined in the expanded peripheral T cells.

From germline, CDR1 is LNHDA and CDR2 SQIVND (reference sequence). The ends lost 2 bases at V and 2 bases at J; junction bases unmatched: 5. This CDR3 comprises 15 residues. The J gene is TRBJ2-7, the V gene TRBV19; 8 bases agree with TRBD1. The source is an adult with an advanced solid tumor such as melanoma, head and neck, liver or kidney cancer. The sample in question was CD4+ or CD8+ T cells sorted from blood, obtained in a trial of the OX40 agonist ivuxolimab. DNA of the CDR3: TGTGCCAGTAGTATATCCGGACAGGGTACCTACGAGCAGTACTTC. This translates into CASSISGQGTYEQYF. The full variable domain, rest sourced from reference TRBV19 and TRBJ2-7, is DGGITQSPKYLFRKEGQNVTLSCEQNLNHDAMYWYRQDPGQGLRLIYYSQIVNDFQKGDIAEGYSVSREKKESFPLTVTSAQKNPTAFYLCASSISGQGTYEQYFGPGTRLTVT.